The 17 T cell receptor beta chains below all came from one sample that was sequenced in a study of identical twins. A single record per CDR3 protein comes from TCRdb applying MiXCR to the 5' RACE reads. The data contain fewer than 900,000 distinct CDR3 sequences, 21% of them singletons. These records were also assigned to another study, of T cells expressing NK-cell markers.

Sequenced material: PBMCs. These receptors originate from a woman between 18 and 30 years old in good health.

This clonotype occurred many times. This chain links TRBV11-3 with TRBJ2-1, with D maybe TRBD2 (5 bases). Per the germline V gene, CDR1 is SGHNT and CDR2 is YENEEA. The length of the CDR3 is 13 residues. Trimming removed 3 bases from V and 8 bases from J, with 11 bases in between. The CDR3, as DNA: TGTGCCAGCAGCTTTGGGAGTGGGTATGAGCAGTTCTTC. Encoded protein: CASSFGSGYEQFF.

J is TRBJ2-7 and V is TRBV20-1; possible D gene TRBD2, 5 bases. V dropped 5 bases and J dropped 4 bases, with 12 bases sitting between them. The length of the CDR3 is 12 residues. In germline, CDR1 is DFQATT, CDR2 SNEGSKA (reference sequence). CDR3 sequence (DNA): TGCAGTGCTGTACGCGGGCGGTACGAGCAGTACTTC. It is translated as CSAVRGRYEQYF.

This clonotype was counted at least ten times. The chain combines TRBV20-1 with TRBJ1-1, with 9 bases lining up with TRBD1. This CDR3 is 12 amino acids long. CDR1 and CDR2 (germline): DFQATT, SNEGSKA (reference sequence). V gave up 3 bases and J gave up 6 bases; unmatched junction bases: 2. The CDR3 DNA is TGCAGTGCTAGGGGACAGGGTCCTGAAGCTTTCTTT. It yields the protein CSARGQGPEAFF.

This clonotype was seen more than once but under ten times. The chain combines TRBV5-1 with TRBJ2-3, with a weak D call TRBD2 (6 bases). The CDR3 consists of 14 residues. The V gene's germline CDR1 is SGHRS and CDR2 YFSETQ. V was shortened by 4 bases and J by 1 base, with 10 bases between the two germline ends. For the CDR3, the DNA is TGCGCCAGCAGCGGCGAGCGGGGCACAGATACGCAGTATTTT. This sequence encodes CASSGERGTDTQYF.

This clonotype showed up just a few times. The V and J genes are TRBV7-2 and TRBJ2-5; D ambiguous. Trimming shortened V by 5 bases and J by 1 base, and 8 bases separated the two germline ends. The CDR3 contains 13 residues. The germline V gene has CDR1 SGHTA and CDR2 FQGNSA. The CDR3 bases are TGTGCCAGCAGCAAATGGTTCCAAGAGACCCAGTACTTC. Translating gives CASSKWFQETQYF.

The chain uses TRBV7-2 and TRBJ2-1, with D tentatively TRBD2 (6 bases). The CDR3 extends over 16 amino acids. Trimming pared 1 base from V and 4 bases from J, leaving 14 bases between. From germline, CDR1 is SGHTA and CDR2 FQGNSA. The CDR3 DNA reads as TGTGCCAGCAGCTTAGGTGGTAGCGGAGGGTACAATGAGCAGTTCTTC. It is translated as CASSLGGSGGYNEQFF.

This clonotype was observed a few times. This chain links TRBV10-3 with TRBJ1-2; perhaps TRBD1 as D (5 bases). From germline, CDR1 is ENHRY and CDR2 SYGVKD. There are 13 residues in the CDR3. The germline V and J ends were trimmed by 0 bases and 6 bases, with 8 bases remaining between them. CDR3 bases: TGTGCCATCAGTGAGTCGCAGGGACATGGCTACACCTTC. Its protein is CAISESQGHGYTF.

This clonotype was counted at least ten times. This chain uses TRBV20-1 with TRBJ2-7; D is undetermined. Germline V gene sequence: CDR1 DFQATT, CDR2 SNEGSKA (reference sequence). CDR3 length equals 12 residues. Trimming took off 5 bases at V and 3 bases at J, with 11 bases between the two ends. The CDR3 loop is CSAWTDNYEQYF. The DNA of the CDR3 is TGCAGTGCTTGGACGGATAACTACGAGCAGTACTTC.

This clonotype has ten or more counts. The genes are TRBV12-3 or TRBV12-4 and TRBJ2-3; 7 bases line up with TRBD2. The CDR3 covers 16 residues. Trimming at V came to 6 bases and at J to 2 bases, leaving 11 bases not matched to a gene. In nucleotides, the CDR3 is TGTGCCAGCAGCAGCGAGGGCGGGAGCAACACAGATACGCAGTATTTT. It is translated as CASSSEGGSNTDTQYF.

This clonotype appeared a few times. The V and J genes are TRBV6-5 and TRBJ1-6, with a tentative D call TRBD1 (6 bases). The CDR3 is 15 residues long. CDR1 and CDR2 from the germline V gene are MNHEY and SVGAGI. Trimming cost V 4 bases and J 11 bases, with 18 bases left between them. The CDR3 region is CASSWTRGARTPLHF. In nucleotides, the CDR3 is TGTGCCAGCAGTTGGACCAGGGGAGCGAGGACACCCCTCCACTTT.

This clonotype occurred a few times. V and J are TRBV20-1 and TRBJ2-7; 8 nucleotides align to TRBD1. The germline gives CDR1 DFQATT, CDR2 SNEGSKA (reference sequence). The length of the CDR3 is 13 residues. V lost 5 bases, J lost 9 bases, and 12 bases stayed unmatched. CDR3 sequence (DNA): TGCAGTGCTCTGGGGGGACAGGCACACCCGCAGTACTTC. Translating gives CSALGGQAHPQYF.

The chain combines TRBV18 with TRBJ2-7; TRBD1 matches at 9 bases. The junction had 1 base not matched to a gene; V was cut back by 1 base and J by 3 bases. The CDR3 is 14 amino acids. From germline, CDR1 is KGHSH and CDR2 LQKENI. Written as DNA, the CDR3 is TGTGCCAGCTCACCACGACAGGGGGACTACGAGCAGTACTTC. Protein product: CASSPRQGDYEQYF.

This clonotype was observed a handful of times. CDR3 sequence reads: CATSREWDVADTQYF. As DNA, the CDR3 is TGTGCCACCAGCAGAGAGTGGGACGTGGCCGATACGCAGTATTTT. This sequence joins TRBV15 and TRBJ2-3; D may be TRBD1 or TRBD2 (5 bases each). The CDR3 consists of 15 residues. Germline-derived CDR1 and CDR2 are LNHNV and YYDKDF (reference sequence). The V gene lost 0 bases and the J gene lost 6 bases, with 13 bases spanning the gap.

The rearrangement links TRBV11-3 to TRBJ2-7; D is undetermined. V lost 5 bases and J lost 2, with 16 bases in between. The CDR3 contains 15 residues. CDR1 SGHNT and CDR2 YENEEA come from the germline V gene. The CDR3 bases are TGTGCCAGCAGCCGCTCTGGGATGGCTACCTACGAGCAGTACTTC. Translating it yields CASSRSGMATYEQYF.

This clonotype came up once. This chain connects TRBV27 to TRBJ2-1, with D hard to call. The V end was cut by 7 bases, the J end by 7 bases, with 14 bases between. Germline V gene lookup returns CDR1 MNHEY and CDR2 SMNVEV (reference sequence). The CDR3 has 13 residues. The CDR3 DNA follows: TGTGCCAGCAAGGTCCCTATAAGGAATGAGCAGTTCTTC. It specifies CASKVPIRNEQFF.

This chain joins TRBV10-3 and TRBJ2-7, with 8 bases fitting TRBD2. The CDR3 runs 13 residues. Germline V lookup: CDR1 ENHRY, CDR2 SYGVKD. The V segment lost 4 bases and the J segment 2 bases; nucleotides outside the gene matches: 1. CDR3 residues: CAISAGGAYEQYF. DNA of the CDR3: TGTGCCATCAGTGCCGGGGGGGCCTACGAGCAGTACTTC.

The chain combines TRBV20-1 with TRBJ1-2, with D uncertain. V was pared by 0 bases and J by 3 bases, with 14 bases between. The CDR3 is 15 amino acids. Per germline, CDR1 DFQATT and CDR2 SNEGSKA (reference sequence). The CDR3 loop is CSARDHGQDYYGYTF. The DNA of the CDR3 is TGCAGTGCTAGAGATCACGGGCAGGATTACTATGGCTACACCTTC.